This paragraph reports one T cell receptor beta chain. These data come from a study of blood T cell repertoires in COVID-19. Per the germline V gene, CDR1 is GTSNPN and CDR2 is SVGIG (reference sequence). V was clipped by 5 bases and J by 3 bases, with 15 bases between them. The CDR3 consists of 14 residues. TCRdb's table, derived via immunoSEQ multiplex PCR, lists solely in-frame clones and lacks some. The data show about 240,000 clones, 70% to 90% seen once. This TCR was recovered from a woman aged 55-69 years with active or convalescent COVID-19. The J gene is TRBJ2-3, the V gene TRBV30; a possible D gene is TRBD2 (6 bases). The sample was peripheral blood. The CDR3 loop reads CAWEEGERTDTQYF. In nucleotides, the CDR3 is TGTGCCTGGGAGGAGGGAGAACGGACAGATACGCAGTATTTT.